The rows below give T cell receptor beta chains drawn from one sample of a study of technical replicates of blood from a few donors. Using immunoSEQ multiplex PCR, the repertoire was profiled, and TCRdb retains in-frame clones only, with some absent. The data show approximately 82,000 clones, 75% to 95% seen once. Source material: T cells isolated from PBMCs. These receptors originate from a human donor in good health. Some clones in this sample may be carry-over from other donors' samples. Each CDR3 is given with its conserved first and last residue.

>TRBV7-9|TRBJ2-7
CASSGFRTSASLSSYEQYF
>TRBV9|TRBJ2-1
CASSPNLGPYNEQFF
>TRBV19|TRBJ1-3
CASTPHRVDTIYF
>TRBV9|TRBJ1-1
CASSFRDRDTEAFF
>TRBV12-2|TRBJ2-1
CASRLERGQPGYNEQFF
>TRBV18|TRBJ1-5
CASSDRGNQPQHF
>TRBV4-2|TRBJ2-7
CASSQFSGSSYEQYF
>TRBV5-6|TRBJ2-7
CASSLIGQSRTYEQYF
>TRBV7-9|TRBJ1-5
CASSPFQTGRNQPQHF
>TRBV4-3|TRBJ2-1
CASSQFNGPSYNEQFF
>TRBV5-1|TRBJ1-1
CASSLDGLEAFF
>TRBV10-1|TRBJ2-1
CASSGLGLAGGERNEQFF
>TRBV30|TRBJ2-7
CAWSRDRAYEQYF
>TRBV19|TRBJ2-3
CASSPRDSVSTDTQYF
>TRBV6-6|TRBJ1-2
CASSYVVTGISDGYTF
>TRBV5-6|TRBJ2-3
CASSLRRLAGRVADTQYF
>TRBV10-3|TRBJ1-3
CAITDNFSGNTIYF
>TRBV28|TRBJ2-3
CASSTGNTDTQYF
>TRBV28|TRBJ2-7
CASREGLANTYEQYF
>TRBV19|TRBJ1-5
CASSYREGNQPQHF
>TRBV7-2|TRBJ1-5
CASSLDTTYQPQHF
>TRBV19|TRBJ2-2
CATPGEETGELFF
>TRBV6-5|TRBJ2-1
CASSYQSGVEQFF
>TRBV9|TRBJ1-2
CASSVGTGSNYGYTF
>TRBV19|TRBJ2-5
CASSIGGLAGLGETQYF
>TRBV7-3|TRBJ2-1
CASSSELRGGWGEQFF
>TRBV30|TRBJ2-7
CAWSVGRGRQYF
>TRBV11-3|TRBJ2-7
CASSLGDEQYF
>TRBV2|TRBJ2-2
CASSDLSAGGTGELFF
>TRBV18|TRBJ2-1
CASSPHVLAGRGYNEQFF
>TRBV5-6|TRBJ2-1
CASSLAKSSYNEQFF
>TRBV5-1|TRBJ2-7
CASSSTGTGGREQYF
>TRBV10-1|TRBJ2-1
CASGEVLEPDNEQFF
>TRBV7-9|TRBJ2-3
CASSPRTSAGTDTQYF
>TRBV30|TRBJ2-4
CAWSAATPDRQNIQYF
>TRBV6-6|TRBJ2-2
CASRRGRASSTGELFF
>TRBV14|TRBJ1-5
CASSQGGDQPQHF
>TRBV14|TRBJ2-1
CASSLGTGHNEQFF
>TRBV7-2|TRBJ2-4
CASSLTTDIQYF
>TRBV6-1|TRBJ2-3
CASSEEGQGTDTQYF
>TRBV7-9|TRBJ2-3
CASSLVASLTRSTQYF
>TRBV5-6|TRBJ1-2
CASSFGQGKVGYTF
>TRBV9|TRBJ2-6
CASRYDRERGANVLTF
>TRBV27|TRBJ1-5
CASSFGQGGNQPQHF
>TRBV5-5|TRBJ1-5
CASSLEGQGIQPQHF
>TRBV14|TRBJ2-1
CASSQAYYRGEQFF
>TRBV7-9|TRBJ2-2
CASSSATGNSYTGELFF
>TRBV28|TRBJ2-7
CASSRYEQYF
>TRBV19|TRBJ1-5
CALDRPPKSNQPQHF
>TRBV4-3|TRBJ1-4
CASSQELVPNEKLFF
>TRBV10-1|TRBJ2-3
CASSHGTSGRATDTQYF
>TRBV27|TRBJ1-2
CASSLLAGVSDYGYTF
>TRBV11-2|TRBJ2-7
CASRGQGGSYEQYF
>TRBV5-1|TRBJ2-7
CASSWRASSNEQYF
>TRBV4-2|TRBJ2-1
CASSQNIAVRGNEQFF
>TRBV7-9|TRBJ2-7
CASSLGDRGSEQYF
>TRBV2|TRBJ1-2
CASSELTGAYGYTF
>TRBV5-6|TRBJ2-7
CASSLLVTSGRGPVGEQYF
>TRBV7-9|TRBJ1-2
CASSTDIGSYGYTF
>TRBV7-3|TRBJ1-1
CASSPIAGSGTEAFF